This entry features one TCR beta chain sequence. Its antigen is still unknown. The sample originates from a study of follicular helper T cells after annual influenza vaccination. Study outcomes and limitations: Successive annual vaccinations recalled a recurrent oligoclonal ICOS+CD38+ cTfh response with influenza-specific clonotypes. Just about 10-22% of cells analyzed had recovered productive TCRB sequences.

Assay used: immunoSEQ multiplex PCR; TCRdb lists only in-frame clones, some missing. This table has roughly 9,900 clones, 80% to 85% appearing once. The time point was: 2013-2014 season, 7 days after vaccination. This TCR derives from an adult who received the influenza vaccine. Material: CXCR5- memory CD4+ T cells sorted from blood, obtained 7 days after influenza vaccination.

The CDR3 reads CASSPGRGYQETQYF. The DNA of the CDR3 is TGTGCCAGTAGCCCCGGACGGGGGTACCAAGAGACCCAGTACTTC. J is TRBJ2-5 and V is TRBV19, with D tentatively TRBD2 (6 bases). There are 15 residues in the CDR3. Germline V gene lookup returns CDR1 LNHDA and CDR2 SQIVND (reference sequence). V was clipped by 6 bases and J by 0 bases, with 14 bases between them.